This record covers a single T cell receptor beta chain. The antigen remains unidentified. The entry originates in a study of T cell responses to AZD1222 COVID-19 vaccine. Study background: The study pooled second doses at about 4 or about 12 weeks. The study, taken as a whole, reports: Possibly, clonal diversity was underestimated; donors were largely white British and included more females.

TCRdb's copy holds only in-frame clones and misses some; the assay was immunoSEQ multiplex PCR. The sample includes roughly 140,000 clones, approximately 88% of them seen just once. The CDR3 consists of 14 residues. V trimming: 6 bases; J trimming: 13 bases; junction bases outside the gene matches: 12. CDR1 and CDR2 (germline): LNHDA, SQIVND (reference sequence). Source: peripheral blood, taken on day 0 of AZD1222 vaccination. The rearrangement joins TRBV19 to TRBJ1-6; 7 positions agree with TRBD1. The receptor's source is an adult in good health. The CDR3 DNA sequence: TGTGCCAGTAGGGGATCCAGGGGGACTACCCCCCTCCACTTT. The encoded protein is CASRGSRGTTPLHF.